The TCR beta chain under discussion was sequenced for a study of Graves' ophthalmopathy and Graves' hyperthyroidism. This clonotype was seen at least ten times. Certain patients, namely those with other autoimmune diseases, uncontrolled infections, pregnancy or lactation, were excluded. Germline V gene sequence: CDR1 MNHNS, CDR2 SASEGT. Trimming took 3 bases from V and 6 from J; bases not matched to a gene: 6. The length of the CDR3 is 16 residues. The authors amplified TCR beta CDR3 regions from RNA transcripts. RT-PCR in the first round used HTBI primers; a second-round multiplex PCR followed. TCRdb independently ran MiXCR on the multiplex PCR reads; one entry per CDR3 protein. The table has just over 400,000 distinct CDR3 sequences, around 21% seen once.

The V and J genes are TRBV6-1 and TRBJ2-2; 11 bases match TRBD1. The clonotype was recovered from a woman between 18 and 30 years old with stable Graves' hyperthyroidism. Sequenced sample: peripheral blood. The CDR3 loop reads CASSDLGQGASGELFF. The DNA for the CDR3 is TGTGCCAGCAGTGACCTTGGACAGGGGGCGTCCGGGGAGCTGTTTTTT.